Shown below are 3 T cell receptor beta chains from a single sample sequenced in a study of cytomegalovirus exposure and HLA in healthy donors. The PCR was carried out with 60 Vbeta primers and 13 Jbeta primers. Sequencing was performed with immunoSEQ multiplex PCR; in TCRdb, only in-frame clones are kept and a portion is missing. The data show about 160,000 clones, about three quarters seen once. The material sequenced was PBMCs. The receptors were sampled from a woman in her 30s in good health and CMV-seronegative.

This clone was counted between two and nine times. The genes are TRBV15 and TRBJ1-6, with D hard to call. The CDR3 has 13 residues. Germline CDR1 reads LNHNV; CDR2 reads YYDKDF (reference sequence). Trimming took 7 bases from V and 4 from J, leaving 8 bases between them. CDR3 in DNA: TGTGCCACCACCGAGCTTTATAATTCACCCCTCCACTTT. Translated: CATTELYNSPLHF.

The chain couples TRBV18 to TRBJ1-2; perhaps TRBD1 as D (6 bases). The V gene lost 0 bases and the J gene lost 6 bases, with 11 bases spanning the gap. CDR1 and CDR2 from the germline V gene are KGHSH and LQKENI. The CDR3 has 14 amino acids. CDR3 DNA: TGTGCCAGCTCACCACCGCACAGGGTCGATGGCTACACCTTC. Translating it yields CASSPPHRVDGYTF.

The rearrangement uses TRBV15 and TRBJ2-5, with TRBD1 as a possible D gene (6 bases). This CDR3 has 17 amino acids. Per germline, CDR1 LNHNV and CDR2 YYDKDF (reference sequence). V was pared by 0 bases and J by 5 bases, with 19 bases between. The CDR3 DNA is TGTGCCACCAGCAGAGACTTAAGCAGGGGAAAGCCGGAGACCCAGTACTTC. Its protein is CATSRDLSRGKPETQYF.